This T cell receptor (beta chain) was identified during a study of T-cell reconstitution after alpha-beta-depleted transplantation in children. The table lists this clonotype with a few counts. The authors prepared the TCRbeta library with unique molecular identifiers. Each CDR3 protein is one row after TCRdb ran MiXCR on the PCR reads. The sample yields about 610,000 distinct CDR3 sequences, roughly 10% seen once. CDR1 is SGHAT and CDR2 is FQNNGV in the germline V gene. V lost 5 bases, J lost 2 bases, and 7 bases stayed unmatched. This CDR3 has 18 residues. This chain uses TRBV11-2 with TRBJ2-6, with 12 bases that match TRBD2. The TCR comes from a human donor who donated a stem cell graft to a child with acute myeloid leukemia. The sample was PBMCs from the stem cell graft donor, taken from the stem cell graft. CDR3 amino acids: CASSTLLAGGPGANVLTF. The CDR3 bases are TGTGCCAGCAGCACTTTACTAGCGGGAGGTCCTGGGGCCAACGTCCTGACTTTC.